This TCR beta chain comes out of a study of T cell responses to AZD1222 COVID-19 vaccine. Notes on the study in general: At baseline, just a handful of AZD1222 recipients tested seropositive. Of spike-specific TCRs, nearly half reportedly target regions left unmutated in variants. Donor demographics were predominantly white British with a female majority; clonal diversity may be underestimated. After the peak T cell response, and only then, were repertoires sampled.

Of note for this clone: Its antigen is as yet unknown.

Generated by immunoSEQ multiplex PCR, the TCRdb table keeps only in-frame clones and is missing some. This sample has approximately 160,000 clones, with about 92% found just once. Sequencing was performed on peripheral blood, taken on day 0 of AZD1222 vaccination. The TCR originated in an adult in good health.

The DNA of the CDR3 is TGTGCCAGCAGCCCTCGCGCGTTGGGTGGTGGATTGGGTGGAAACACCATATATTTT. Its translation: CASSPRALGGGLGGNTIYF. This chain joins TRBV9 and TRBJ1-3; D is unclear. The length of the CDR3 is 19 residues. V lost 4 bases and J 3 bases, leaving 26 bases between the germline ends. In germline, CDR1 is SGDLS, CDR2 YYNGEE.